The 24 T cell receptor beta chains in this list originate from one sample, sequenced in a study of T-cell reconstitution after alpha-beta-depleted transplantation in children. Researchers prepared the TCRbeta library using unique molecular identifiers, the study reports. TCRdb re-analysed the PCR reads in MiXCR, keeping a single row per CDR3 protein. This sample has 500,000 or so distinct CDR3 sequences, with approximately 30% found just once. Material: PBMCs from the stem cell graft donor, obtained from the stem cell graft. These receptors came from a human donor who donated a stem cell graft to a child with aplastic anemia.

This chain links TRBV12-3 or TRBV12-4 with TRBJ2-4, with D possibly matching TRBD2 (5 bases). The V end lost 0 bases, the J end lost 6 bases, and 6 bases lay between the germline ends. The CDR3 spans 13 residues. The CDR3 bases are TGTGCCAGCAGTTTAGCACGGGGAAACATTCAGTACTTC. Protein: CASSLARGNIQYF.

The V gene is TRBV7-6, the J gene TRBJ2-1, with a possible D match to TRBD2 (5 bases). Trimming left V 1 base short and J 6 bases short, with 16 bases between. The length of the CDR3 is 16 residues. CDR1 SGHVS and CDR2 FNYEAQ come from the germline V gene. The CDR3 region has the DNA TGTGCCAGCAGCTTAGATTCGGGAACGATCGGCAATGAGCAGTTCTTC. Its protein product is CASSLDSGTIGNEQFF.

This clonotype came up a few times. The V call is TRBV9, the J call TRBJ2-7; 9 bases are shared with TRBD2. Germline CDR1 and CDR2: SGDLS and YYNGEE. The CDR3 covers 13 residues. J lost 5 bases, V lost 4 bases, and 4 bases had no gene match. DNA of the CDR3: TGTGCCAGCAGCCTTGGGACTAGCAACGAGCAGTACTTC. Translation: CASSLGTSNEQYF.

This clonotype was observed once. This chain joins TRBV7-9 and TRBJ2-7, with TRBD1 matching 7 bases. This CDR3 region has 14 residues. The V gene end was trimmed by 4 bases and the J gene end by 3 bases; junction bases not matched to a gene: 6. Germline V gene sequence: CDR1 SEHNR, CDR2 FQNEAQ (reference sequence). CDR3 nucleotides: TGTGCCAGCAGCTCTAACAGGGGAAACTACGAGCAGTACTTC. This sequence encodes CASSSNRGNYEQYF.

The chain has TRBV5-1 and TRBJ1-2, with 9 bases matching TRBD1. Germline CDR1 and CDR2: SGHRS and YFSETQ. The CDR3 has 16 amino acids. J lost 4 bases, V lost 0 bases, and 7 bases had no gene match. CDR3 sequence reads: CASSLAGRDRVYGYTF. The CDR3 DNA sequence: TGCGCCAGCAGCTTGGCGGGGAGGGACAGGGTCTATGGCTACACCTTC.

This clonotype turned up a few times. CDR3 protein: CASSPRGSSSGGNTIYF. CDR3 sequence (DNA): TGTGCCAGCAGCCCGCGTGGTTCTTCATCGGGCGGAAACACCATATATTTT. The chain links TRBV11-2 to TRBJ1-3, with D hard to call. The CDR3 sequence is 17 residues long. V was trimmed by 5 bases and J by 4 bases, leaving 21 bases between them. Germline V CDR1 and CDR2: SGHAT, FQNNGV.

The chain uses TRBV30 and TRBJ1-4, with D perhaps TRBD1 (5 bases). V was cut by 5 bases and J by 6 bases, with 13 bases left in between. The CDR3 runs to 13 residues. Germline CDR1 is GTSNPN and CDR2 is SVGIG (reference sequence). The DNA for the CDR3 is TGTGCCTGGGCGGGGGACCCCCATGAAAAACTGTTTTTT. Translating gives CAWAGDPHEKLFF. Full variable domain (missing parts from reference TRBV30 and TRBJ1-4): SQTIHQWPATLVQPVGSPLSLECTVEGTSNPNLYWYRQAAGRGLQLLFYSVGIGQISSEVPQNLSASRPQDRQFILSSKKLLLSDSGFYLCAWAGDPHEKLFFGSGTQLSVL.

This clonotype was seen a handful of times. CDR3 DNA sequence: TGCAGTGCTAGAGACAGGGACAAGTCGTCGTATAATTCACCCCTCCACTTT. Amino acids: CSARDRDKSSYNSPLHF. The chain uses TRBV20-1 and TRBJ1-6; a possible D gene is TRBD1 (6 bases). The CDR3 contains 17 residues. Germline lookup yields CDR1 DFQATT and CDR2 SNEGSKA (reference sequence). Trimming removed 0 bases from V and 4 bases from J, with 16 bases in between.

CDR3: CAWTMGLTNTEAFF. The CDR3 DNA reads TGTGCCTGGACCATGGGACTTACGAACACTGAAGCTTTCTTT. J is TRBJ1-1 and V is TRBV30, with D tentatively TRBD1 (5 bases). This CDR3 has 14 residues. The germline V gene has CDR1 GTSNPN and CDR2 SVGIG (reference sequence). V was pared by 4 bases and J by 1 base, with 13 bases between.

The V call is TRBV7-2, the J call TRBJ2-4, with D hard to call. The CDR3 consists of 14 residues. Trimming took 2 bases from V and 2 from J, leaving 7 bases between them. Per germline, CDR1 SGHTA and CDR2 FQGNSA. CDR3 bases: TGTGCCAGCAGCTTATCGCCAACCAAAAACATTCAGTACTTC. The encoded protein is CASSLSPTKNIQYF.

This chain links TRBV20-1 with TRBJ1-5; 9 nucleotides agree with TRBD1. Germline-derived CDR1 and CDR2 are DFQATT and SNEGSKA (reference sequence). The CDR3 runs to 17 residues. V gave up 2 bases and J gave up 4 bases; unmatched junction bases: 12. This CDR3 reads CSARSFGQGKGNQPQHF. The CDR3 nucleotides read TGCAGTGCTAGAAGTTTCGGACAGGGGAAAGGAAATCAGCCCCAGCATTTT.

This clonotype has a handful of counts. V and J are TRBV30 and TRBJ1-5, with D hard to call. V lost 0 bases and J 0 bases, leaving 15 bases between the germline ends. Germline V gives CDR1 GTSNPN, CDR2 SVGIG (reference sequence). The CDR3 is made up of 17 amino acids. For the CDR3, the DNA is TGTGCCTGGAGTGTAGCGGGGTCCCGGACTAGCAATCAGCCCCAGCATTTT. Protein product: CAWSVAGSRTSNQPQHF.

This clonotype was seen a few times. V usage is TRBV12-3 or TRBV12-4 and J usage is TRBJ2-5; TRBD1 is a possible D gene (7 bases). The CDR3 extends over 15 amino acids. Trimming stripped 5 bases from V and 4 bases from J, with 17 bases between. CDR3 loop: CASSVYGGGRETQYF. The CDR3 DNA follows: TGTGCCAGCAGTGTGTATGGAGGGGGCAGAGAGACCCAGTACTTC.

The rearrangement uses TRBV11-2 and TRBJ1-1; maybe TRBD1 (5 bases). Germline V CDR1 and CDR2: SGHAT, FQNNGV. The CDR3 runs 18 residues. The V gene lost 1 base and the J gene lost 4 bases, with 22 bases spanning the gap. The CDR3, as DNA: TGTGCCAGCAGCTTAGGGGTCTGGTCGGGGGTACGGGGCACTGAAGCTTTCTTT. Translated: CASSLGVWSGVRGTEAFF.

The table lists this clonotype with a few counts. This chain connects TRBV6-5 to TRBJ1-1, with 9 bases lining up with TRBD1. CDR3 length: 14 amino acids. Germline V gene sequence: CDR1 MNHEY, CDR2 SVGAGI. Trimming took 4 bases from V and 4 from J; bases not matched to a gene: 4. In DNA form, the CDR3 reads TGTGCCAGCAGTTCTTACAGGGGGCCCACTGAAGCTTTCTTT. This sequence encodes CASSSYRGPTEAFF.

This chain uses TRBV9 with TRBJ1-2; D is unclear. CDR3 length equals 16 residues. Trimming pared 4 bases from V and 6 bases from J, leaving 22 bases between. CDR1 is SGDLS and CDR2 is YYNGEE in the germline V gene. The CDR3 protein is CASSPRPPPGINGYTF. CDR3 coding DNA: TGTGCCAGCAGCCCACGGCCCCCCCCGGGAATTAATGGCTACACCTTC. The whole variable domain, filled in from reference TRBV9 and TRBJ1-2, reads DSGVTQTPKHLITATGQRVTLRCSPRSGDLSVYWYQQSLDQGLQFLIQYYNGEERAKGNILERFSAQQFPDLHSELNLSSLELGDSALYFCASSPRPPPGINGYTFGSGTRLTVV.

V is TRBV5-8 and J is TRBJ1-1; D is perhaps TRBD1 (6 bases). This CDR3 spans 15 amino acids. The germline V gene has CDR1 SGHTS and CDR2 YDEGEE. V was cut by 0 bases and J by 1 base, with 10 bases left in between. The CDR3 DNA sequence: TGTGCCAGCAGCTTGGCCGAGACAGGGAACACTGAAGCTTTCTTT. Its protein product is CASSLAETGNTEAFF.

Written as DNA, the CDR3 is TGTGCCAGCAGCTACCATAAGGGTACCGGGGAGCTGTTTTTT. Its translation is CASSYHKGTGELFF. This chain joins TRBV6-5 and TRBJ2-2; D uncertain. The CDR3 sequence is 14 residues long. Germline CDR1 and CDR2: MNHEY and SVGAGI. Trimming removed 6 bases at V and 5 bases at J, with 13 bases between.

This rearrangement joins TRBV7-2 to TRBJ2-1; D may be TRBD2 (5 bases). The V end was cut by 3 bases, the J end by 7 bases, with 16 bases between. There are 15 residues in the CDR3. Germline CDR1 reads SGHTA; CDR2 reads FQGNSA. The chain's CDR3 is CASSLAGIGRNEQFF. CDR3 DNA sequence: TGTGCCAGCAGCTTGGCCGGGATCGGTAGGAATGAGCAGTTCTTC.

The rearrangement uses TRBV14 and TRBJ1-5; D gene unclear. V lost 8 bases to trimming and J lost 0 bases, with 14 bases between them. The CDR3 is 15 amino acids. Looked up from germline, CDR1 is SGHDN and CDR2 is FVKESK. Here the CDR3 reads CASPVRGDSNQPQHF. Written as DNA, the CDR3 is TGTGCCAGCCCGGTCCGCGGAGATAGCAATCAGCCCCAGCATTTT.

The rearrangement joins TRBV19 to TRBJ2-4, with TRBD2 matching 7 bases. Trimming removed 7 bases from V and 6 bases from J; junction bases left unmatched: 9. This CDR3 region has 14 residues. Germline V gives CDR1 LNHDA, CDR2 SQIVND (reference sequence). CDR3 DNA sequence: TGTGCCAGTACCCTCCTTGGGGGGGGAAACATTCAGTACTTC. It encodes CASTLLGGGNIQYF.

The CDR3 sequence is CASSFGTGSSPLHF. In DNA, the CDR3 is TGTGCCAGCAGCTTCGGGACAGGGAGTTCACCCCTCCACTTT. The chain has TRBV5-6 and TRBJ1-6; 9 bases align to TRBD1. This CDR3 is 14 amino acids long. Germline V gene lookup returns CDR1 SGHDT and CDR2 YYEEEE. V gave up 2 bases and J gave up 9 bases; unmatched junction bases: 3.

The chain carries TRBV29-1 and TRBJ2-7; 11 nucleotides align to TRBD2. This CDR3 contains 14 residues. The V segment lost 7 bases and the J segment 3 bases; nucleotides outside the gene matches: 8. Looked up from germline, CDR1 is SQVTM and CDR2 is ANQGSEA. CDR3 DNA sequence: TGCAGCGGAGTACTAGCGGGAGTGAACTACGAGCAGTACTTC. The encoded protein is CSGVLAGVNYEQYF.

This clonotype came up once. This chain uses TRBV7-8 with TRBJ1-2; no reliable D call. Looked up from germline, CDR1 is SGHVS and CDR2 is FQNEAQ. The V end was cut by 0 bases, the J end by 8 bases, with 10 bases between. CDR3 length equals 13 residues. In DNA form, the CDR3 reads TGTGCCAGCAGCTTAGCCGCCCTCGAGGGCTACACCTTC. Protein: CASSLAALEGYTF.